Shown below are 31 T cell receptor beta chains from a single sample sequenced in a study of OX40 agonist ivuxolimab in advanced cancers. The assay was immunoSEQ multiplex PCR, and TCRdb's table has in-frame clones only and misses some. The repertoire holds about 61,000 clones, with more than 65% as singletons. The material was CD4+ or CD8+ T cells sorted from blood, obtained in a trial of the OX40 agonist ivuxolimab. These receptor sequences come from an adult with an advanced solid tumor such as melanoma, head and neck, liver or kidney cancer.

V gene TRBV28 combines with J gene TRBJ2-3; unclear D gene. Germline values: CDR1 MDHEN, CDR2 SYDVKM. The CDR3 is 10 residues long. V shed 4 bases and J shed 7 bases, with 3 bases lying between them. CDR3 DNA: TGTGCCAGCAGTTCGTATACGCAGTATTTT. Its protein product is CASSSYTQYF.

The V and J genes are TRBV6-1 and TRBJ1-5; D is undetermined. Looked up from germline, CDR1 is MNHNS and CDR2 is SASEGT. V lost 7 bases, J lost 0 bases, and 13 bases lay in between. This CDR3 comprises 15 residues. In nucleotides, the CDR3 is TGTGCCAGCACTAAAAGGACGGATAGCAATCAGCCCCAGCATTTT. This gives the protein CASTKRTDSNQPQHF.

This clone was seen just once. The chain recombines TRBV7-9 with TRBJ2-7; possibly TRBD2 for D (5 bases). This CDR3 contains 14 residues. Trimming removed 5 bases from V and 0 bases from J, with 11 bases in between. Germline assignment: CDR1 SEHNR and CDR2 FQNEAQ (reference sequence). In nucleotides, the CDR3 is TGTGCCAGCAGCAAGCGGACCGGCTCCTACGAGCAGTACTTC. Translating it yields CASSKRTGSYEQYF. Looking up the rest from reference TRBV7-9 and TRBJ2-7 gives the full variable domain: DTGVSQNPRHKITKRGQNVTFRCDPISEHNRLYWYRQTLGQGPEFLTYFQNEAQLEKSRLLSDRFSAERPKGSFSTLEIQRTEQGDSAMYLCASSKRTGSYEQYFGPGTRLTVT.

The CDR3 protein is CASSLAADTQYF. Written as DNA, the CDR3 is TGTGCCAGCAGTTTAGCCGCGGATACGCAGTATTTT. The rearrangement uses TRBV28 and TRBJ2-3; D uncertain. Trimming shortened V by 2 bases and J by 6 bases, and 6 bases separated the two germline ends. This CDR3 is built from 12 residues. CDR1 is MDHEN, CDR2 SYDVKM, per germline.

J is TRBJ1-2 and V is TRBV4-2; D may be TRBD1 (6 bases). Germline CDR1 is LGHNA and CDR2 is YNFKEQ. The CDR3 consists of 16 residues. The V end lost 0 bases, the J end lost 3 bases, and 14 bases lay between the germline ends. The CDR3 DNA reads as TGTGCCAGCAGCCAAGATGATAGACAGGCGCACTATGGCTACACCTTC. Protein product: CASSQDDRQAHYGYTF.

This clone has only one observation. V usage is TRBV5-1 and J usage is TRBJ2-7; D is undetermined. The germline V gene encodes CDR1 SGHRS and CDR2 YFSETQ. V was shortened by 4 bases and J by 3 bases, with 8 bases between the two germline ends. The CDR3 totals 12 residues. This CDR3 is CASSRDNYEQYF. In nucleotides, the CDR3 is TGCGCCAGCAGCCGAGATAACTACGAGCAGTACTTC. The full variable domain, completed using reference TRBV5-1 and TRBJ2-7, is KAGVTQTPRYLIKTRGQQVTLSCSPISGHRSVSWYQQTPGQGLQFLFEYFSETQRNKGNFPGRFSGRQFSNSRSEMNVSTLELGDSALYLCASSRDNYEQYFGPGTRLTVT.

The chain is built from TRBV7-2 and TRBJ2-7; possible D gene TRBD1, 5 bases. Germline loops: CDR1 SGHTA, CDR2 FQGNSA. V was pared by 5 bases and J by 2 bases, with 13 bases between. CDR3 length: 14 amino acids. The CDR3 here is CASSPADIPYEQYF. The CDR3 coding sequence is TGTGCCAGCAGCCCCGCGGACATCCCCTACGAGCAGTACTTC.

The V and J genes are TRBV29-1 and TRBJ2-2; the D is unclear. V lost 5 bases and J lost 7, with 23 bases in between. The germline gives CDR1 SQVTM, CDR2 ANQGSEA. CDR3 size: 16 residues. The CDR3 DNA reads as TGCAGCGTTCTAGGCCCTAGTCCGGAAAGCAGCGGGGAGCTGTTTTTT. Translated: CSVLGPSPESSGELFF.

The chain employs TRBV21-1 and TRBJ2-1; TRBD2, the table's D call, was not compared with the DNA. TRBV21-1 is tagged as a pseudogene. The CDR3 contains 20 residues. The CDR3 DNA sequence: TGTGCCAGCAGCCCGAAGGGAGGGGGCCTCGGGACTAGCGGGAACAATGAGCAGTTCTTC. It is translated as CASSPKGGGLGTSGNNEQFF.

The chain recombines TRBV5-1 with TRBJ2-7, with TRBD1 identical over 8 bases. The DNA end is more similar to TRBJ2-5, so the J call may be wrong. The germline CDR1 and CDR2 sequences are SGHRS and YFSETQ. The CDR3 sequence is 14 residues long. Written as DNA, the CDR3 is TGCGCCAGCAGCTCAGGGACAGGACAAGAGACCCAGTACTTC. Protein: CASSSGTGQETQYF.

The CDR3 sequence is CASSLVGVSAYEQYF. CDR3 in DNA: TGTGCCAGCAGCTTAGTCGGAGTCTCTGCCTACGAGCAGTACTTC. J is TRBJ2-7 and V is TRBV11-2; D is ambiguous. Germline V lookup: CDR1 SGHAT, CDR2 FQNNGV. The CDR3 covers 15 residues. V lost 1 base and J 2 bases, leaving 12 bases between the germline ends. Variable domain in full (rest from reference TRBV11-2 and TRBJ2-7): EAGVAQSPRYKIIEKRQSVAFWCNPISGHATLYWYQQILGQGPKLLIQFQNNGVVDDSQLPKDRFSAERLKGVDSTLKIQPAKLEDSAVYLCASSLVGVSAYEQYFGPGTRLTVT.

This clone was seen a few times. The chain employs TRBV28 and TRBJ2-7; 8 bases are shared with TRBD1. J was trimmed by 5 bases and V by 2 bases; bases with no gene match: 5. CDR3 length: 14 amino acids. Germline CDR1 and CDR2: MDHEN and SYDVKM. The CDR3, as DNA: TGTGCCAGCAGTTTAAGGCAGGGGGCAGACGAGCAGTACTTC. Residues: CASSLRQGADEQYF.

The rearrangement joins TRBV6-5 to TRBJ2-1, with D uncertain. V lost 2 bases to trimming and J lost 7 bases, with 12 bases between them. This CDR3 spans 14 amino acids. The germline V gene has CDR1 MNHEY and CDR2 SVGAGI. The CDR3 DNA sequence: TGTGCCAGCAGTTACGATACGTTGACGAATGAGCAGTTCTTC. This gives the protein CASSYDTLTNEQFF.

The chain links TRBV29-1 to TRBJ2-3; no definite D call. Trimming left V 4 bases short and J 1 base short, with 9 bases between. The CDR3 length is 13 residues. CDR1 and CDR2 (germline): SQVTM, ANQGSEA. The CDR3 region has the DNA TGCAGCGTTGGGGGTGTGGGCACAGATACGCAGTATTTT. Residues: CSVGGVGTDTQYF.

The rearrangement links TRBV27 to TRBJ2-2, with 9 bases matching TRBD2. The ends lost 7 bases at V and 6 bases at J; junction bases unmatched: 9. This CDR3 region has 15 residues. In germline, CDR1 is MNHEY, CDR2 SMNVEV (reference sequence). For the CDR3, the DNA is TGTGCCAGCACCCTAGCTAGCGGGATTCCCGGGGAGCTGTTTTTT. Translated: CASTLASGIPGELFF.

J is TRBJ1-2 and V is TRBV5-1; no reliable D call. From germline, CDR1 is SGHRS and CDR2 YFSETQ. Deletions cut 2 bases from V and 1 base from J, with 9 bases between. This CDR3 comprises 14 residues. CDR3 sequence: CASSLQQFNYGYTF. CDR3 DNA sequence: TGCGCCAGCAGCTTACAACAATTTAACTATGGCTACACCTTC.

This clone has just a few counts. V usage is TRBV5-1 and J usage is TRBJ2-1; 11 bases are a match to TRBD2. Germline CDR1 and CDR2: SGHRS and YFSETQ. V lost 4 bases and J lost 10; bases outside the gene matches: 13. CDR3 length: 16 residues. The chain's CDR3 is CASSLSSLAGVVEQFF. CDR3 DNA: TGCGCCAGCAGCCTATCATCACTAGCGGGAGTGGTAGAGCAGTTCTTC.

This CDR3 is CASSYPQGEETQYF. The CDR3 coding sequence is TGTGCCAGCAGTTACCCACAGGGGGAAGAGACCCAGTACTTC. This chain joins TRBV6-6 and TRBJ2-5; TRBD1 aligns across 8 bases. Trimming cost V 2 bases and J 3 bases; bases outside gene matches: 2. This CDR3 is built from 14 residues. Germline V gene data show CDR1 as MNHNY and CDR2 as SVGAGI (reference sequence).

The count of this clone is one. The chain employs TRBV11-2 and TRBJ2-7; D remains ambiguous. V lost 4 bases, J lost 3 bases, and 7 bases lay in between. The germline V gene has CDR1 SGHAT and CDR2 FQNNGV. The CDR3 runs 12 residues. For the CDR3, the DNA is TGTGCCAGCAGCTCCTACGGCTACGAGCAGTACTTC. Translating gives CASSSYGYEQYF.

The gene calls are TRBV19 and TRBJ2-7; 11 bases map to TRBD2. V dropped 0 bases and J dropped 0; count of bases not matched to a gene: 4. This CDR3 is built from 17 residues. Germline V CDR1 and CDR2: LNHDA, SQIVND (reference sequence). The CDR3 region has the DNA TGTGCCAGTAGTATAGATTACGGGACTAGCGGCTCCTACGAGCAGTACTTC. This gives the protein CASSIDYGTSGSYEQYF.

The chain couples TRBV28 to TRBJ2-6, with 8 nucleotides matching TRBD1. V gave up 2 bases and J gave up 4 bases; unmatched junction bases: 4. The germline gives CDR1 MDHEN, CDR2 SYDVKM. CDR3 size: 16 residues. CDR3 loop: CASSLQGAAGANVLTF. CDR3 nucleotides: TGTGCCAGCAGTTTACAGGGGGCGGCAGGGGCCAACGTCCTGACTTTC.

The chain uses TRBV15 and TRBJ2-5, with D possibly being TRBD1 or TRBD2 (5 bases each). The CDR3 sequence is 15 residues long. Trimming took 0 bases from V and 0 from J, leaving 8 bases between them. The germline gives CDR1 LNHNV, CDR2 YYDKDF (reference sequence). The CDR3 protein is CATSREGTDQETQYF. The CDR3 region has the DNA TGTGCCACCAGCAGAGAAGGGACCGACCAAGAGACCCAGTACTTC.

The chain has TRBV28 and TRBJ2-3; D unclear. V gave up 8 bases and J gave up 5 bases, with 8 bases separating them. This CDR3 region has 11 residues. Germline CDR1 reads MDHEN; CDR2 reads SYDVKM. In DNA, the CDR3 is TGTGCCAGCTGGGATCAAGATACGCAGTATTTT. This sequence encodes CASWDQDTQYF. The full variable domain, with the rest looked up from reference TRBV28 and TRBJ2-3, is DVKVTQSSRYLVKRTGEKVFLECVQDMDHENMFWYRQDPGLGLRLIYFSYDVKMKEKGDIPEGYSVSREKKERFSLILESASTNQTSMYLCASWDQDTQYFGPGTRLTVL.

The genes are TRBV29-1 and TRBJ2-3, with D perhaps TRBD1 (6 bases). The germline V and J ends were trimmed by 6 bases and 2 bases, with 15 bases remaining between them. Germline CDR1 and CDR2: SQVTM and ANQGSEA. The CDR3 contains 14 residues. CDR3 in amino acids: CSVADRTNTDTQYF. CDR3 bases: TGCAGCGTAGCTGACAGGACAAACACAGATACGCAGTATTTT.

A single count supports this clone. The rearrangement joins TRBV12-5 to TRBJ2-6; D assignment may be TRBD1 or TRBD2 (6 bases each). CDR1 and CDR2 (germline): LGHNT, FRNRAP. There are 18 residues in the CDR3. With 7 bases removed from V and 4 bases from J, the gap between germline ends came to 23 bases. The CDR3 region is CASVTNPGGAGGANVLTF. Here the CDR3 DNA reads TGTGCTAGTGTTACCAATCCCGGGGGCGCGGGGGGGGCCAACGTCCTGACTTTC. The variable domain in full, with the rest retrieved from reference TRBV12-5 and TRBJ2-6, is DARVTQTPRHKVTEMGQEVTMRCQPILGHNTVFWYRQTMMQGLELLAYFRNRAPLDDSGMPKDRFSAEMPDATLATLKIQPSEPRDSAVYFCASVTNPGGAGGANVLTFGAGSRLTVL.

The gene calls are TRBV19 and TRBJ1-1; a possible D gene is TRBD1 (6 bases). There are 14 residues in the CDR3. CDR1 and CDR2 from the germline V gene are LNHDA and SQIVND (reference sequence). V was trimmed by 9 bases and J by 7 bases, leaving 21 bases between them. CDR3 nucleotides: TGTGCCAGCATGCTTCGTTCAGGGGACGATGAAGCTTTCTTT. It yields the protein CASMLRSGDDEAFF.

This chain uses TRBV6-1 with TRBJ2-5, with TRBD2 as a possible D gene (5 bases). Trimming took 7 bases from V and 4 from J, leaving 13 bases between them. CDR1 and CDR2 from the germline V gene are MNHNS and SASEGT. This CDR3 is built from 13 residues. The CDR3 spells CASNEGMAETQYF. The CDR3 region has the DNA TGTGCCAGCAATGAGGGTATGGCAGAGACCCAGTACTTC.

The chain uses TRBV9 and TRBJ2-1; TRBD1 matches at 11 bases. Trimming at V came to 4 bases and at J to 8 bases, leaving 8 bases not matched to a gene. CDR3 length equals 15 residues. Germline V gene sequence: CDR1 SGDLS, CDR2 YYNGEE. Here the CDR3 reads CASSQDRGQLDEQFF. CDR3 nucleotides: TGTGCCAGCAGCCAGGACAGGGGGCAGCTGGATGAGCAGTTCTTC.

The genes are TRBV4-2 and TRBJ2-7; 12 bases agree with TRBD2. Germline V gene data show CDR1 as LGHNA and CDR2 as YNFKEQ. Trimming at V came to 1 base and at J to 3 bases, leaving 16 bases not matched to a gene. The CDR3 has 20 amino acids. This chain's CDR3 is CASSQGSLAGGPLGSYEQYF. The CDR3 DNA reads TGTGCCAGCAGCCAAGGTTCACTAGCGGGAGGCCCGTTAGGAAGCTACGAGCAGTACTTC.

This chain connects TRBV18 to TRBJ1-3; D may be TRBD1 (5 bases). This CDR3 region has 14 residues. Germline CDR1 reads KGHSH; CDR2 reads LQKENI. Deletions cut 5 bases from V and 3 bases from J, with 11 bases between. Here the CDR3 reads CASSFQGLGNTIYF. The CDR3 nucleotides are TGTGCCAGCTCATTTCAGGGACTTGGAAACACCATATATTTT.

The chain uses TRBV7-6 and TRBJ1-1; D remains ambiguous. CDR1 is SGHVS and CDR2 is FNYEAQ in the germline V gene. V was pared by 5 bases and J by 2 bases, with 15 bases between. This CDR3 is built from 15 residues. The CDR3 sequence is CASSPSLTVNTEAFF. In nucleotides, the CDR3 is TGTGCCAGCAGCCCGTCCTTGACCGTAAACACTGAAGCTTTCTTT.